Described below is a single TCR beta chain sequence and its context. The antigen remains undetermined. The sample comes from a study of radiotherapy plus CTLA-4 blockade in lung cancer. Study observations and caveats: With interferon-beta, early dynamics of blood T cell clones were reported to best predict response. In blood, tumor-derived TCR clones expanded after radiotherapy plus ipilimumab.

With ipilimumab providing CTLA-4 blockade, focal radiation was administered to patients who had chemo-refractory metastatic non-small-cell lung cancer. Germline V gene lookup returns CDR1 LNHDA and CDR2 SQIVND (reference sequence). V was pared by 10 bases and J by 0 bases, with 28 bases between. This CDR3 has 19 residues. Here immunoSEQ multiplex PCR was the method, and the copy in TCRdb shows in-frame clones only, minus some. The sample lists 25,000 to 35,000 clones; 81% were seen once. The origin of this receptor is a human donor with non-small cell lung cancer that progressed on radiotherapy plus ipilimumab. The rearrangement uses TRBV19 and TRBJ2-1, with D perhaps matching TRBD2 (5 bases). The sample here was peripheral blood, taken from a patient treated with radiotherapy plus ipilimumab. CDR3: CATSSSGIKTYSSYNEQFF. The DNA of the CDR3 is TGTGCCACCAGCTCGTCGGGGATAAAAACATACAGCTCCTACAATGAGCAGTTCTTC.